This T cell receptor (beta chain) was sequenced in a study of blood T cell repertoires in COVID-19. Study at large: The samples span acute and convalescent COVID-19 from the United States, Italy and Spain. The analysed material was cDNA or gDNA that came from T cells, B-cell-depleted T cells, or PBMCs.

Under the authors' procedure: Reference gene primer amplification gave nucleated cell count estimates. Some clones are missing from TCRdb's copy, which holds only in-frame ones; the method was immunoSEQ multiplex PCR. The V and J calls and the clone size are those of that table, but D and trimming were determined from the DNA. Among 50,000 to 75,000 clones, roughly 87% were seen once, and the ten largest hold approximately 5%. The CDR3 runs to 12 residues. V lost 5 bases to trimming and J lost 0 bases, with 5 bases between them. Germline values: CDR1 GTSNPN, CDR2 SVGIG (reference sequence). V usage is TRBV30 and J usage is TRBJ1-3; unclear D gene. This TCR was recovered from an elderly man in a cohort sampled during active COVID-19. Sequenced: peripheral blood. CDR3 in DNA: TGTGCCTGGGACACCTCTGGAAACACCATATATTTT. This codes for CAWDTSGNTIYF.